This T cell receptor beta chain was sequenced during a study of cytomegalovirus exposure and HLA in healthy donors. With regard to this clone: Its matching antigen is unknown.

Study-level results: The finding came from a later analysis; first-cohort TCR clusters tended to co-occur in the approximately 120 validation repertoires.

The CDR3 totals 17 residues. Per the germline V gene, CDR1 is LNHDA and CDR2 is SQIVND (reference sequence). V lost 3 bases and J lost 1; bases outside the gene matches: 8. Some clones are missing from TCRdb's copy, which holds only in-frame ones; the method was immunoSEQ multiplex PCR. The table includes about 140,000 clones, 86% detected once. Sequencing was done on a sample of PBMCs. The sequence came from a man aged 18 to 30 in good health and CMV-seronegative. The genes are TRBV19 and TRBJ2-3, with 9 bases aligning to TRBD2. CDR3 sequence: CASSIWAGGPGTDTQYF. CDR3 DNA: TGTGCCAGTAGTATTTGGGCGGGAGGGCCAGGCACAGATACGCAGTATTTT.